Shown below are 20 T cell receptor beta chains from a single sample sequenced in a study of T cells after yellow fever vaccination. TCRdb fed the 5' RACE reads into MiXCR, producing one record per CDR3 protein. The sample lists 450,000 to 550,000 distinct CDR3 sequences, about a fifth occurring once. Source: PBMCs, taken around 3 weeks after the first yellow fever vaccination. These receptors came from a man aged 18-30 years who received the YFV17D yellow fever vaccine.

This clonotype has just a few counts. The rearrangement links TRBV7-2 to TRBJ2-3; TRBD2 matches 10 bases. Germline CDR1 and CDR2: SGHTA and FQGNSA. This CDR3 has 16 amino acids. V shed 5 bases, J shed 12 bases, and the junction held 17 bases outside the gene matches. The CDR3 protein is CASSKIGGLAGDPQYF. The CDR3 coding sequence is TGTGCCAGCAGCAAAATCGGGGGGCTAGCGGGGGATCCTCAGTATTTT.

This clonotype was observed a handful of times. The V gene is TRBV27, the J gene TRBJ1-2, with D hard to call. Trimming left V 7 bases short and J 8 bases short, with 14 bases between. Germline CDR1 and CDR2: MNHEY and SMNVEV (reference sequence). There are 12 residues in the CDR3. CDR3 in amino acids: CASIDFSGGYTF. CDR3 nucleotides: TGTGCCAGCATTGACTTCTCAGGAGGCTACACCTTC.

The chain joins TRBV12-3 or TRBV12-4 to TRBJ2-1; TRBD1 matches 8 bases. The CDR3 covers 16 residues. The ends lost 4 bases at V and 1 base at J; junction bases unmatched: 6. This CDR3 reads CASSSRWTGSYNEQFF. CDR3 sequence (DNA): TGTGCCAGCAGTTCCCGGTGGACAGGGTCCTACAATGAGCAGTTCTTC.

This clonotype came up a few times. This sequence joins TRBV7-6 and TRBJ1-1, with a weak D call TRBD1 (5 bases). Germline V gene lookup returns CDR1 SGHVS and CDR2 FNYEAQ. The ends were cut back, 6 bases at V and 7 bases at J, with 15 bases in the middle. The CDR3 extends over 13 amino acids. CDR3 in DNA: TGTGCCAGCAGGGACGCGGACCAGGGTGAAGCTTTCTTT. This translates into CASRDADQGEAFF.

This sequence joins TRBV30 and TRBJ2-2; D is unclear. The CDR3 sequence is 11 residues long. V was cut by 3 bases and J by 5 bases, with 4 bases left in between. CDR1 is GTSNPN and CDR2 is SVGIG in the germline V gene (reference sequence). The CDR3 coding sequence is TGTGCCTGGAGGACGACCGGGGAGCTGTTTTTT. It translates to CAWRTTGELFF. The full variable domain, in which reference TRBV30 and TRBJ2-2 provide the parts outside the CDR3, is SQTIHQWPATLVQPVGSPLSLECTVEGTSNPNLYWYRQAAGRGLQLLFYSVGIGQISSEVPQNLSASRPQDRQFILSSKKLLLSDSGFYLCAWRTTGELFFGEGSRLTVL.

The gene calls are TRBV28 and TRBJ2-7, with D unresolved. The CDR3 runs to 13 residues. Germline V gene sequence: CDR1 MDHEN, CDR2 SYDVKM. Deletions cut 3 bases from V and 0 bases from J, with 6 bases between. The CDR3 DNA is TGTGCCAGCAGTTTGAGGAGCTCCTACGAGCAGTACGTC. Its translation is CASSLRSSYEQYV.

The chain has TRBV28 and TRBJ2-5; D remains ambiguous. The CDR3 has 14 amino acids. V gave up 3 bases and J gave up 0 bases, with 8 bases separating them. Germline lookup yields CDR1 MDHEN and CDR2 SYDVKM. This CDR3 reads CASSLYFNQETQYF. As DNA, the CDR3 is TGTGCCAGCAGTTTGTATTTCAACCAAGAGACCCAGTACTTC.

The CDR3 sequence is CASSPGQGVNNYGYTF. CDR3 DNA sequence: TGCGCCAGCAGCCCTGGACAGGGGGTAAACAACTATGGCTACACCTTC. The chain carries TRBV5-1 and TRBJ1-2; 10 nucleotides match TRBD1. Germline CDR1 is SGHRS and CDR2 is YFSETQ. The CDR3 contains 16 residues. V shed 4 bases and J 2 bases; nucleotides not matched to a gene: 8.

This clonotype was picked up a small number of times. The chain recombines TRBV6-1 with TRBJ2-1; 10 bases agree with TRBD2. Germline V CDR1 and CDR2: MNHNS, SASEGT. V trimming: 0 bases; J trimming: 8 bases; junction bases outside the gene matches: 7. There are 16 residues in the CDR3. CDR3 sequence reads: CASSEAGTSARYEQFF. The CDR3 DNA follows: TGTGCCAGCAGTGAAGCGGGGACTAGCGCTCGGTATGAGCAGTTCTTC.

A few counts support this clonotype. The chain is built from TRBV10-2 and TRBJ2-3; TRBD2 aligns across 11 bases. V trimming: 4 bases; J trimming: 2 bases; junction bases outside the gene matches: 2. This CDR3 is built from 15 residues. Germline lookup yields CDR1 WSHSY and CDR2 SAAADI. CDR3 in amino acids: CASSGLAGHTDTQYF. As DNA, the CDR3 is TGCGCCAGCAGTGGACTAGCGGGGCACACAGATACGCAGTATTTT.

Only a few counts were recorded for this clonotype. DNA for the CDR3: TGTGCCTGGAGTGAAGTAGGCACTGAAGCTTTCTTT. This codes for CAWSEVGTEAFF. The V call is TRBV30, the J call TRBJ1-1; D is ambiguous. The CDR3 sequence is 12 residues long. CDR1 and CDR2 (germline): GTSNPN, SVGIG (reference sequence). V dropped 1 base and J dropped 4 bases, with 7 bases sitting between them.

The chain combines TRBV6-2 or TRBV6-3 with TRBJ1-1; a weak D match, TRBD1 (5 bases). The CDR3 consists of 13 residues. Germline assignment: CDR1 MNHEY and CDR2 SVGEGT. The ends were cut back, 7 bases at V and 4 bases at J, with 13 bases in the middle. DNA for the CDR3: TGTGCCAGCATTGTGACGGGGCGCACTGAAGCTTTCTTT. Translation gives CASIVTGRTEAFF.

The chain links TRBV20-1 to TRBJ2-1; D may match TRBD1 or TRBD2 (5 bases each). Deletions cut 5 bases from V and 0 bases from J, with 11 bases between. This CDR3 comprises 14 residues. CDR1 is DFQATT, CDR2 SNEGSKA, per germline (reference sequence). The CDR3 DNA is TGCAGTGCTGGGGACCCGAGCTCCTACAATGAGCAGTTCTTC. Its protein is CSAGDPSSYNEQFF.

The table lists this clonotype with a few counts. The V gene is TRBV20-1, the J gene TRBJ2-3; D uncertain. The V and J ends lost 6 bases and 6 bases respectively, with 13 bases between them. The CDR3 is 12 residues long. Germline-derived CDR1 and CDR2 are DFQATT and SNEGSKA (reference sequence). The DNA for the CDR3 is TGCAGTGCCCGTACGCTGGGGGATACGCAGTATTTT. The encoded protein is CSARTLGDTQYF.

The rearrangement links TRBV4-1 to TRBJ2-4; D gene uncertain. Germline assignment: CDR1 MGHRA and CDR2 YSYEKL. V dropped 0 bases and J dropped 2 bases, with 17 bases sitting between them. The length of the CDR3 is 18 residues. The CDR3 region has the DNA TGCGCCAGCAGCCAAGATTCTGGGAAAATGACCTCCAAAAACATTCAGTACTTC. Encoded protein: CASSQDSGKMTSKNIQYF.

This rearrangement joins TRBV29-1 to TRBJ2-1; D tentatively reads TRBD1 or TRBD2 (7 bases each). V was trimmed by 3 bases and J by 15 bases, leaving 24 bases between them. The CDR3 length is 14 residues. Germline lookup yields CDR1 SQVTM and CDR2 ANQGSEA. The CDR3 here is CSVEMGAAGGALFF. Written as DNA, the CDR3 is TGCAGCGTTGAGATGGGGGCAGCAGGGGGGGCTCTGTTCTTC.

This clonotype was recorded many times. V gene TRBV10-3 combines with J gene TRBJ2-1; 9 positions agree with TRBD2. Trimming at V came to 9 bases and at J to 4 bases, leaving 4 bases not matched to a gene. The CDR3 runs 13 residues. CDR1 is ENHRY and CDR2 is SYGVKD in the germline V gene. The CDR3 is CAMSSGIYNEQFF. CDR3 DNA sequence: TGTGCCATGTCTAGCGGGATTTACAATGAGCAGTTCTTC.

This clonotype turned up a few times. This likely comes from a read error, as the CDR3 has no conserved phenylalanine or tryptophan at its end. No DNA is shown, since the ends of the CDR3 on it are uncertain; the CDR3 is the one TCRdb lists. The chain combines TRBV20-1 with TRBJ2-5. The CDR3 extends over 8 residues, inclusive of both ends. In germline, CDR1 is DFQATT, CDR2 SNEGSKA (reference sequence). The CDR3 loop reads CSARDPLI.

This clonotype was seen a handful of times. This chain uses TRBV6-2 or TRBV6-3 with TRBJ2-1, with D possibly TRBD2 on 6 matching bases. V was shortened by 3 bases and J by 3 bases, with 15 bases between the two germline ends. Germline V gene sequence: CDR1 MNHEY, CDR2 SVGEGT. The CDR3 is 16 amino acids. The CDR3 reads CASSYPPLEGYNEQFF. The CDR3 bases are TGTGCCAGCAGTTATCCCCCCCTGGAGGGCTACAATGAGCAGTTCTTC.

This clonotype was picked up a small number of times. The V and J genes are TRBV7-2 and TRBJ2-7; no clear D gene. The CDR3 is made up of 15 amino acids. The germline V gene has CDR1 SGHTA and CDR2 FQGNSA. V was pared by 2 bases and J by 6 bases, with 17 bases between. The CDR3 loop is CASSLRLSGIPEQYF. CDR3 nucleotide sequence: TGTGCCAGCAGCTTAAGGCTCAGTGGGATTCCCGAGCAGTACTTC. Filled out from reference TRBV7-2 and TRBJ2-7, the complete variable domain reads GAGVSQSPSNKVTEKGKDVELRCDPISGHTALYWYRQSLGQGLEFLIYFQGNSAPDKSGLPSDRFSAERTGGSVSTLTIQRTQQEDSAVYLCASSLRLSGIPEQYFGPGTRLTVT.